The rows below give T cell receptor beta chains drawn from one sample of a study of blood T cell repertoires in COVID-19. Produced via immunoSEQ multiplex PCR; TCRdb's table is partial and in-frame only. This sample carries 200,000 or so clones, roughly four fifths of them seen once, and the ten largest clones take under 5.5%. Sequenced sample: peripheral blood. These receptors were collected from a young woman with acute or convalescent COVID-19. Both conserved end residues are part of each CDR3. A D gene is named only where the DNA matches it firmly. Not all rows give a size; the values are once, few, many and, for expanded clones, a class.

len: 16; j_gene: TRBJ1-2; abundance: -; v_gene: TRBV30; d_gene: -; CDR3aa: CAWSPPNYGLNYGYTF; CDR3nt: TGTGCCTGGAGTCCACCCAATTATGGGCTTAACTATGGCTACACCTTC
len: 16; j_gene: TRBJ1-2; abundance: -; v_gene: TRBV5-8; d_gene: -; CDR3aa: CASSLEGASSLYGYTF; CDR3nt: TGTGCCAGCAGCTTGGAAGGAGCCAGTTCACTTTATGGCTACACCTTC
len: 15; j_gene: TRBJ2-3; abundance: -; v_gene: TRBV5-6; d_gene: -; CDR3aa: CASSLVGRAGDTQYF; CDR3nt: TGTGCCAGCAGCTTGGTGGGCAGGGCCGGAGATACGCAGTATTTT
len: 13; j_gene: TRBJ2-1; abundance: -; v_gene: TRBV10-1; d_gene: TRBD2; CDR3aa: CASRTSGSNEQFF; CDR3nt: TGCGCCAGCAGGACTAGCGGGAGCAATGAGCAGTTCTTC
len: 15; j_gene: TRBJ2-6; abundance: -; v_gene: TRBV15; d_gene: -; CDR3aa: CATSKTGSGANVLTF; CDR3nt: TGTGCCACCAGCAAAACAGGGTCTGGGGCCAACGTCCTGACTTTC
len: 17; j_gene: TRBJ1-4; abundance: -; v_gene: TRBV9; d_gene: -; CDR3aa: CASSANPDRKANEKLFF; CDR3nt: TGTGCCAGCAGCGCAAACCCTGACAGGAAGGCTAATGAAAAACTGTTTTTT
len: 14; j_gene: TRBJ1-1; abundance: -; v_gene: TRBV3-1/TRBV3-2; d_gene: -; CDR3aa: CASSRGDLATEAFF; CDR3nt: TGTGCCAGCAGCCGGGGGGACCTGGCCACTGAAGCTTTCTTT
len: 16; j_gene: TRBJ2-1; abundance: -; v_gene: TRBV5-1; d_gene: TRBD2; CDR3aa: CASSLEWRGGGNEQFF; CDR3nt: TGCGCCAGCAGCTTGGAATGGCGGGGGGGCGGCAATGAGCAGTTCTTC
len: 14; j_gene: TRBJ2-5; abundance: -; v_gene: TRBV7-6; d_gene: TRBD1; CDR3aa: CASSSTGVRETQYF; CDR3nt: TGTGCCAGCAGCTCGACAGGGGTACGAGAGACCCAGTACTTC
len: 13; j_gene: TRBJ1-2; abundance: -; v_gene: TRBV12-3/TRBV12-4; d_gene: TRBD1; CDR3aa: CASSLQGAYGYTF; CDR3nt: TGTGCCAGCAGCCTACAGGGGGCTTATGGCTACACCTTC
len: 14; j_gene: TRBJ1-1; abundance: -; v_gene: TRBV5-4; d_gene: -; CDR3aa: CASSLQGSNTEAFF; CDR3nt: TGTGCCAGCAGCTTGCAGGGCTCGAACACTGAAGCTTTCTTT
len: 13; j_gene: TRBJ2-2; abundance: -; v_gene: TRBV12-5; d_gene: -; CDR3aa: CASGSGNTGELFF; CDR3nt: TGTGCTAGTGGTTCAGGGAACACCGGGGAGCTGTTTTTT
len: 13; j_gene: TRBJ1-1; abundance: -; v_gene: TRBV7-3; d_gene: -; CDR3aa: CASSLSQVTEAFF; CDR3nt: TGTGCCAGCAGCTTATCACAGGTTACTGAAGCTTTCTTT
len: 15; j_gene: TRBJ2-3; abundance: -; v_gene: TRBV19; d_gene: TRBD2; CDR3aa: CASRLGLAGTDTQYF; CDR3nt: TGTGCCAGTAGACTCGGACTAGCGGGAACAGATACGCAGTATTTT
len: 16; j_gene: TRBJ1-1; abundance: -; v_gene: TRBV4-3; d_gene: -; CDR3aa: CASSRGATGVNTEAFF; CDR3nt: TGCGCCAGCAGCCGCGGGGCGACCGGGGTGAACACTGAAGCTTTCTTT
len: 16; j_gene: TRBJ2-7; abundance: -; v_gene: TRBV5-5; d_gene: TRBD1; CDR3aa: CASSLGGQGRSYEQYF; CDR3nt: TGTGCCAGCAGCTTGGGGGGACAGGGGCGGTCCTACGAGCAGTACTTC
len: 14; j_gene: TRBJ1-5; abundance: few; v_gene: TRBV7-9; d_gene: -; CDR3aa: CASSLDLGGQPQHF; CDR3nt: TGTGCCAGCAGCTTAGATCTAGGCGGTCAGCCCCAGCATTTT
len: 13; j_gene: TRBJ1-1; abundance: -; v_gene: TRBV9; d_gene: -; CDR3aa: CASSPRGNTEAFF; CDR3nt: TGTGCCAGCAGCCCGCGGGGGAACACTGAAGCTTTCTTT
len: 13; j_gene: TRBJ1-1; abundance: -; v_gene: TRBV7-3; d_gene: -; CDR3aa: CASSCRDPTEAFF; CDR3nt: TGTGCCAGCAGCTGTCGGGATCCGACTGAAGCTTTCTTT
len: 16; j_gene: TRBJ1-6; abundance: -; v_gene: TRBV9; d_gene: -; CDR3aa: CASSPPASSYNSPLHF; CDR3nt: TGTGCCAGCAGCCCGCCAGCGAGCTCCTATAATTCACCCCTCCACTTT
len: 15; j_gene: TRBJ2-1; abundance: -; v_gene: TRBV5-1; d_gene: TRBD2; CDR3aa: CASSVSGKGNNEQFF; CDR3nt: TGCGCCAGCAGCGTTAGCGGGAAAGGAAACAATGAGCAGTTCTTC